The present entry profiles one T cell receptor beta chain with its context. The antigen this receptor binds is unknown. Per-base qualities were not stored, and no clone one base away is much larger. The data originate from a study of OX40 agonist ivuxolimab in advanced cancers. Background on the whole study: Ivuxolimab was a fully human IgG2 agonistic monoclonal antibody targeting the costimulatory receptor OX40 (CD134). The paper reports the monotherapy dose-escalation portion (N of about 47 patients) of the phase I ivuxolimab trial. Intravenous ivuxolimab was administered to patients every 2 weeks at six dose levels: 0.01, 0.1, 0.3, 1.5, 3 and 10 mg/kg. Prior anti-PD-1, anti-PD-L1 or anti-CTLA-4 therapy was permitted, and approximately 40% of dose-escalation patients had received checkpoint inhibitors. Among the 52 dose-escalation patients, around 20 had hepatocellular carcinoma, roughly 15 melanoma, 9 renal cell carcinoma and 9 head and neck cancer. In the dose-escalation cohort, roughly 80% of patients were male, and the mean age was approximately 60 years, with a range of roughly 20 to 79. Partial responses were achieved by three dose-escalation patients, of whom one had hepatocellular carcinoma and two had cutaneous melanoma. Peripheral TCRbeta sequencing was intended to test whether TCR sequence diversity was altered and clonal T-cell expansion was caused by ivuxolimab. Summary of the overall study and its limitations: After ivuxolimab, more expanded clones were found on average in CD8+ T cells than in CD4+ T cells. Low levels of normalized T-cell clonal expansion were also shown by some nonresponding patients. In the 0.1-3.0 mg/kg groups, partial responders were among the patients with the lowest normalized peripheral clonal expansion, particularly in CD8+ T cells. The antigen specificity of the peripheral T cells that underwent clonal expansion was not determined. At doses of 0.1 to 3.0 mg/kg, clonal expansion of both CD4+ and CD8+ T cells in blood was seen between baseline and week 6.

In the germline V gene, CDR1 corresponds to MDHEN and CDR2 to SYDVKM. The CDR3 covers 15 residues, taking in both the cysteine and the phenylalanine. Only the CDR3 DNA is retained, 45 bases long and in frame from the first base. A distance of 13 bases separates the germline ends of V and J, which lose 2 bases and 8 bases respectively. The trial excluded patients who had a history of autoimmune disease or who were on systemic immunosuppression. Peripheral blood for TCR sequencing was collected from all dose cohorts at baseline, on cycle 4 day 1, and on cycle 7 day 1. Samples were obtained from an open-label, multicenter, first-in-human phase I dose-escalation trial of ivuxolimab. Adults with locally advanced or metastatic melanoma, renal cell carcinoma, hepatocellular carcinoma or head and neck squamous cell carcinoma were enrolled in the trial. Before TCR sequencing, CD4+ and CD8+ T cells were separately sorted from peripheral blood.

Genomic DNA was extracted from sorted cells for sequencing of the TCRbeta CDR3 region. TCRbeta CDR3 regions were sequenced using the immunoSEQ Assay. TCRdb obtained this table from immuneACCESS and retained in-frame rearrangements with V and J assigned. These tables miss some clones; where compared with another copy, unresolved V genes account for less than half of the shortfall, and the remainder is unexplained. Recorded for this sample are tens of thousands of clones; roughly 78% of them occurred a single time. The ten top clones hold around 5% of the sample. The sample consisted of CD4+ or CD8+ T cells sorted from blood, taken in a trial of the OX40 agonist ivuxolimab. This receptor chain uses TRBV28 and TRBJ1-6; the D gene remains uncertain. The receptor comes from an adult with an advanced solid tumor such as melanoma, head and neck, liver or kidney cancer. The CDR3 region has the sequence CASSLPVLADSPLHF. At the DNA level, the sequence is TGTGCCAGCAGTTTACCGGTTCTGGCTGATTCACCCCTCCACTTT.